Each of the 25 T cell receptor beta chains below was sequenced from the same sample in a study of cytomegalovirus exposure and HLA in healthy donors. PCR amplification relied on 60 Vbeta primers (plus 13 Jbeta primers). Sequencing used immunoSEQ multiplex PCR; TCRdb keeps in-frame clones, though not all of them. The sample includes about 130,000 clones, about 79% of them seen just once. The sample comprised PBMCs. These receptors came from a man aged 45-65 years in good health and CMV-seronegative.

This rearrangement joins TRBV9 to TRBJ2-7; 9 bases match TRBD1. The trim removed 0 bases at V and 3 bases at J, leaving 7 bases unmatched. Looked up from germline, CDR1 is SGDLS and CDR2 is YYNGEE. The CDR3 loop spans 16 amino acids. This CDR3 reads CASSVDPTGGNYEQYF. The DNA of the CDR3 is TGTGCCAGCAGCGTAGACCCTACAGGGGGCAACTACGAGCAGTACTTC. Supplemented by reference TRBV9 and TRBJ2-7, the full variable domain reads DSGVTQTPKHLITATGQRVTLRCSPRSGDLSVYWYQQSLDQGLQFLIQYYNGEERAKGNILERFSAQQFPDLHSELNLSSLELGDSALYFCASSVDPTGGNYEQYFGPGTRLTVT.

The V call is TRBV6-6, the J call TRBJ2-5; D might be TRBD1 (5 bases). TRBJ2-7 explains the end of the DNA better; the J call may be wrong. The germline CDR1 and CDR2 sequences are MNHNY and SVGAGI (reference sequence). This CDR3 contains 13 residues. As DNA, the CDR3 is TGTGCCAGCAGTTACATGGCAGGGTTCGAGCAGTACTTC. It translates to CASSYMAGFEQYF.

V gene TRBV5-1 combines with J gene TRBJ2-7, with 7 bases matching TRBD1. Germline-derived CDR1 and CDR2 are SGHRS and YFSETQ. Trimming cost V 4 bases and J 3 bases; bases outside gene matches: 4. This CDR3 is built from 13 residues. The CDR3 loop reads CASSNTGDYEQYF. For the CDR3, the DNA is TGCGCCAGCAGCAACACAGGGGACTACGAGCAGTACTTC.

This chain uses TRBV6-1 with TRBJ1-2, with TRBD1 matching 7 bases. The CDR3 length is 12 residues. The trim removed 7 bases at V and 7 bases at J, leaving 6 bases unmatched. Per germline, CDR1 MNHNS and CDR2 SASEGT. The CDR3 spells CASNRQGLGYTF. DNA of the CDR3: TGTGCCAGCAACAGACAGGGACTTGGCTACACCTTC.

This chain links TRBV7-8 with TRBJ2-7; TRBD1 matches at 9 bases. The CDR3 consists of 15 residues. The germline V gene encodes CDR1 SGHVS and CDR2 FQNEAQ. The V and J ends lost 5 bases and 3 bases, in that order; junction bases with no gene match: 8. The CDR3 sequence is CASSRGTGSFYEQYF. In DNA, the CDR3 is TGTGCCAGCAGCCGCGGGACAGGGTCTTTCTACGAGCAGTACTTC. Full variable domain (rest looked up from reference TRBV7-8 and TRBJ2-7): GAGVSQSPRYKVAKRGQDVALRCDPISGHVSLFWYQQALGQGPEFLTYFQNEAQLDKSGLPSDRFFAERPEGSVSTLKIQRTQQEDSAVYLCASSRGTGSFYEQYFGPGTRLTVT.

The chain employs TRBV7-9 and TRBJ1-1, with D hard to call. CDR1 is SEHNR, CDR2 FQNEAQ, per germline (reference sequence). Trimming shortened V by 1 base and J by 3 bases, and 18 bases separated the two germline ends. The CDR3 sequence is 17 residues long. CDR3 coding DNA: TGTGCCAGCAGCTTAGAGGGTGCGGGAGGGCTCGACACTGAAGCTTTCTTT. Residues: CASSLEGAGGLDTEAFF.

The chain is built from TRBV7-9 and TRBJ2-3; D is unclear. The CDR3 is 13 amino acids. The V and J ends lost 0 bases and 6 bases respectively, with 7 bases between them. Germline CDR1 reads SEHNR; CDR2 reads FQNEAQ (reference sequence). The CDR3 region is CASSLAGSDTQYF. CDR3 in DNA: TGTGCCAGCAGCTTAGCCGGGTCTGATACGCAGTATTTT.

This chain joins TRBV19 and TRBJ1-3; D may be TRBD1 (5 bases). The CDR3 extends over 15 amino acids. Germline CDR1 LNHDA, CDR2 SQIVND (reference sequence). Trimming took 9 bases from V and 0 from J, leaving 15 bases between them. CDR3: CASHRSRASGNTIYF. The CDR3 DNA reads TGTGCCAGCCACAGGTCTAGAGCCTCTGGAAACACCATATATTTT.

The genes are TRBV7-9 and TRBJ2-5, with 8 bases identical to TRBD1. The germline V gene encodes CDR1 SEHNR and CDR2 FQNEAQ (reference sequence). Trimming cost V 5 bases and J 4 bases; bases outside gene matches: 6. The CDR3 runs to 14 residues. This CDR3 reads CASSPGQGGETQYF. DNA for the CDR3: TGTGCCAGCAGCCCCGGACAGGGAGGAGAGACCCAGTACTTC.

The chain combines TRBV30 with TRBJ1-2; D is perhaps TRBD1 (5 bases). Trimming took off 3 bases at V and 5 bases at J, with 16 bases between the two ends. The CDR3 contains 14 residues. Germline V gene data show CDR1 as GTSNPN and CDR2 as SVGIG (reference sequence). The CDR3 is CAWRSRVKSYGYTF. CDR3 coding DNA: TGTGCCTGGAGGTCCAGGGTCAAATCATATGGCTACACCTTC.

The V gene is TRBV7-3, the J gene TRBJ2-1, with D hard to call. V dropped 3 bases and J dropped 5 bases, with 14 bases sitting between them. Germline V gives CDR1 SGHTA, CDR2 FQGTGA. This CDR3 region has 15 residues. The CDR3 region is CASSLLDTYHNEQFF. In nucleotides, the CDR3 is TGTGCCAGCAGCTTGCTCGACACGTATCACAATGAGCAGTTCTTC.

The chain recombines TRBV6-1 with TRBJ1-2; 9 bases agree with TRBD1. This CDR3 is built from 15 residues. Germline V lookup: CDR1 MNHNS, CDR2 SASEGT. Unmatched junction bases numbered 13, after V lost 6 bases and J lost 8 bases. The CDR3 nucleotides read TGTGCCAGCAGAAGGGACAGGGAGGTTTCGGGAGGCTACACCTTC. This gives the protein CASRRDREVSGGYTF.

This clone was counted once. V usage is TRBV5-1 and J usage is TRBJ1-5; D is unclear. The ends were cut back, 0 bases at V and 4 bases at J, with 11 bases in the middle. The CDR3 is made up of 15 amino acids. Germline V gene sequence: CDR1 SGHRS, CDR2 YFSETQ. In DNA, the CDR3 is TGCGCCAGCAGCTTGGTCCCGGGAGGGAATCAGCCCCAGCATTTT. Its protein product is CASSLVPGGNQPQHF.

This chain uses TRBV4-2 with TRBJ1-2; maybe TRBD1 (5 bases). In germline, CDR1 is LGHNA, CDR2 YNFKEQ. CDR3 size: 16 residues. With 0 bases removed from V and 4 bases from J, the gap between germline ends came to 15 bases. In DNA, the CDR3 is TGTGCCAGCAGCCAAGATTTGCAGGGTGGGGCCTATGGCTACACCTTC. This sequence encodes CASSQDLQGGAYGYTF.

The rearrangement joins TRBV4-1 to TRBJ1-3; 7 bases map to TRBD1. The CDR3 is 16 amino acids. Trimming cost V 1 base and J 7 bases; bases outside gene matches: 10. Germline CDR1 is MGHRA and CDR2 is YSYEKL. The chain's CDR3 is CASSQGRQGGRNTIYF. CDR3 coding DNA: TGCGCCAGCAGCCAAGGGCGACAGGGCGGGAGGAACACCATATATTTT.

This chain joins TRBV15 and TRBJ1-5; TRBD1 matches at 12 bases. CDR3 size: 16 residues. CDR1 and CDR2 (germline): LNHNV, YYDKDF (reference sequence). The V gene end was trimmed by 2 bases and the J gene end by 6 bases; junction bases not matched to a gene: 5. The CDR3 DNA reads TGTGCCACCAGCAGAAGGGACAGGGGGCTCTCTCAGCCCCAGCATTTT. The encoded protein is CATSRRDRGLSQPQHF.

The V call is TRBV18, the J call TRBJ1-1, with D possibly being TRBD1 (6 bases). V lost 4 bases to trimming and J lost 4 bases, with 22 bases between them. The germline V gene has CDR1 KGHSH and CDR2 LQKENI. The CDR3 runs to 17 residues. The DNA for the CDR3 is TGTGCCAGCTCACGAGAGGTATGGCAGGGGATGGGCACTGAAGCTTTCTTT. Amino acids: CASSREVWQGMGTEAFF.

This chain joins TRBV16 and TRBJ1-4; D is undetermined. V lost 0 bases, J lost 8 bases, and 16 bases lay in between. In germline, CDR1 is KGHSY, CDR2 FQNENV. There are 16 residues in the CDR3. Here the CDR3 reads CASSQSSMGVSEKLFF. CDR3 nucleotides: TGTGCCAGCAGCCAATCATCAATGGGAGTTTCAGAAAAACTGTTTTTT. Complete variable domain (other parts from reference TRBV16 and TRBJ1-4): GEEVAQTPKHLVRGEGQKAKLYCAPIKGHSYVFWYQQVLKNEFKFLISFQNENVFDETGMPKERFSAKCLPNSPCSLEIQATKLEDSAVYFCASSQSSMGVSEKLFFGSGTQLSVL.

This chain joins TRBV7-6 and TRBJ2-7; unclear D gene. The CDR3 is 12 residues long. Germline-derived CDR1 and CDR2 are SGHVS and FNYEAQ. V shed 4 bases and J shed 6 bases, with 10 bases lying between them. The CDR3 sequence: CASSSPPGEQYF. DNA of the CDR3: TGTGCCAGCAGCTCCCCCCCCGGCGAGCAGTACTTC.

This clone has a single count. The chain recombines TRBV29-1 with TRBJ2-3, with 9 bases aligning to TRBD1. CDR1 SQVTM and CDR2 ANQGSEA come from the germline V gene. The V gene end was trimmed by 2 bases and the J gene end by 2 bases; junction bases not matched to a gene: 5. The CDR3 covers 15 residues. CDR3 sequence: CSVETGTGNTDTQYF. In nucleotides, the CDR3 is TGCAGCGTTGAAACCGGGACAGGGAACACAGATACGCAGTATTTT.

The J gene is TRBJ1-3, the V gene TRBV19, with D possibly being TRBD1 (5 bases). Germline V gene lookup returns CDR1 LNHDA and CDR2 SQIVND (reference sequence). This CDR3 contains 14 residues. V lost 6 bases and J lost 0, with 9 bases in between. The CDR3 nucleotides read TGTGCCAGTAGAAAGACAGTCTCTGGAAACACCATATATTTT. It translates to CASRKTVSGNTIYF.

This clone came up a few times. The chain links TRBV19 to TRBJ2-5, with TRBD2 matching over 12 bases. V was clipped by 5 bases and J by 4 bases; unmatched bases: 14. This CDR3 region has 18 residues. Germline V gene data show CDR1 as LNHDA and CDR2 as SQIVND (reference sequence). The CDR3 DNA is TGTGCCAGTAGTGCCCGGCTTACACTAGCGGGGGGTGGAGAGACCCAGTACTTC. Protein sequence: CASSARLTLAGGGETQYF.

This sequence joins TRBV5-4 and TRBJ1-2; the D is unclear. Looked up from germline, CDR1 is SGHNT and CDR2 is YYREEE (reference sequence). V lost 2 bases to trimming and J lost 3 bases, with 11 bases between them. This CDR3 has 14 residues. The CDR3 coding sequence is TGTGCCAGCAGCTTCCTTGACATTGACTATGGCTACACCTTC. This encodes CASSFLDIDYGYTF.

This rearrangement joins TRBV5-1 to TRBJ2-1, with 8 bases aligning to TRBD2. The CDR3 sequence is 15 residues long. After removal of 3 bases from V and 5 bases from J, the junction contained 7 bases not matched to a gene. The germline V gene has CDR1 SGHRS and CDR2 YFSETQ. The CDR3 is CASSSRSGRDNEQFF. CDR3 nucleotides: TGCGCCAGCAGCTCAAGGAGCGGGAGAGACAATGAGCAGTTCTTC.

The genes are TRBV4-3 and TRBJ2-2; the match to TRBD2 covers 9 bases. The CDR3 contains 16 residues. CDR1 LGHNA and CDR2 YSLEER come from the germline V gene. V shed 5 bases and J 5 bases; nucleotides not matched to a gene: 9. The CDR3 DNA is TGCGCCAGCAGCTACGGAACTAGCGGGTCTACCGGGGAGCTGTTTTTT. Its protein product is CASSYGTSGSTGELFF.